This T cell receptor beta chain was sequenced during a study of Graves' ophthalmopathy and Graves' hyperthyroidism. Study-level background: Sampling took place at initial diagnosis, with peripheral blood obtained before any treatment.

Overall study results and limits: The authors also found most expanded thyroid clonotypes above 0.001 frequency in blood.

Having ophthalmopathy, the donors showed moderate-to-severe activity, CAS ≥3 and NOSPECS ≥4, with disease lasting under 3 months. Patients were excluded if they had other autoimmune diseases or uncontrolled infections, and likewise if pregnancy or lactation applied. V shed 6 bases, J shed 4 bases, and the junction held 12 bases outside the gene matches. The CDR3 extends over 15 amino acids. A word on this clonotype: As yet, its antigen is unknown.

The authors amplified TCR beta CDR3 regions, and they did so from RNA transcripts for repertoire sequencing. HTBI primers served in a first-round RT-PCR, which a second-round multiplex PCR followed. TCRdb re-analysed the multiplex PCR reads in MiXCR, keeping a single row per CDR3 protein. The sample holds under 350,000 distinct CDR3 sequences, under 20% seen once. The rearrangement joins TRBV12-3 or TRBV12-4 to TRBJ2-7, with 7 bases that match TRBD1. The sample taken for sequencing was peripheral blood. The TCR was taken from an adult man with Graves' ophthalmopathy. The CDR3 DNA reads TGTGCCAGCAGCCTAAACACAGGGGCGGTATACGAGCAGTACTTC. It specifies CASSLNTGAVYEQYF.